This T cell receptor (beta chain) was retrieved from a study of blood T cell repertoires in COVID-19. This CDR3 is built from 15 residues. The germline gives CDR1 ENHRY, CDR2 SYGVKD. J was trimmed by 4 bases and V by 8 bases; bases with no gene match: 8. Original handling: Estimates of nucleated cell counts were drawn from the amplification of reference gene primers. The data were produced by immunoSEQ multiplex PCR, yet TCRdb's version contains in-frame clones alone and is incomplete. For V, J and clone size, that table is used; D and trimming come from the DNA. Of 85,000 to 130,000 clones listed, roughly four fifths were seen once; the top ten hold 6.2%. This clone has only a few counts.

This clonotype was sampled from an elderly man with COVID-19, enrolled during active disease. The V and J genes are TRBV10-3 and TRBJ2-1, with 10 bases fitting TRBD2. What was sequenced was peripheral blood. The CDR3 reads CAISILAGSYNEQFF. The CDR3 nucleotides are TGTGCCATCTCCATACTAGCGGGATCGTACAATGAGCAGTTCTTC.